The source of this T cell receptor (beta chain) is a study of shared clonotypes between healthy human individuals. When replicate PCRs were run on sorted subsets, they used 200 to 250 ng DNA, roughly 30,000 T cell genomes. Method: immunoSEQ multiplex PCR; TCRdb's copy keeps in-frame clones and lacks some. The sample includes hundreds of thousands of clones, about 95% of them seen just once. The CDR3 consists of 14 residues. In germline, CDR1 is MDHEN, CDR2 SYDVKM. J lost 5 bases, V lost 6 bases, and 8 bases had no gene match. Cells designated naive CD8 were CD45RO-negative and were positively selected for CCR7, with terminally differentiated effector memory CD45RA+ cells excluded.

The sequence came from a woman in her 30s in good health. Sequencing was performed on naive CD8+ T cells sorted from blood. The chain recombines TRBV28 with TRBJ1-1, with TRBD1 identical over 8 bases. This CDR3 is CASSPQTGVTEAFF. CDR3 bases: TGTGCCAGCAGCCCTCAGACAGGGGTTACTGAAGCTTTCTTT.